Many counts were recorded for the clone carrying this T cell receptor (beta chain). No antigen is known for it. This record belongs to a study of CD8 T cells in ankylosing spondylitis. Study-level findings and limits: Fewer than 10 highly homologous variants made up a TCR beta motif that seemed to typify ankylosing spondylitis blood. A subset of motif variants has previously been described in the synovial fluid and blood of reactive arthritis.

TCRdb re-called the 5' RACE reads with MiXCR, one entry per CDR3 protein. The sample lists 300,000 to 400,000 distinct CDR3 sequences; under 25% were seen once. The V end was cut by 6 bases, the J end by 4 bases, with 10 bases between. The CDR3 loop spans 13 amino acids. Germline V gives CDR1 SQVTM, CDR2 ANQGSEA. The TCR originated in a male donor with ankylosing spondylitis. The J gene is TRBJ1-6, the V gene TRBV29-1; D perhaps matches TRBD1 (5 bases). The sample comprised blood, either unsorted or a sorted T cell fraction (not recorded which). CDR3 DNA sequence: TGCAGCGTGGGGACTGGTTATAATTCACCCCTCCACTTT. The encoded protein is CSVGTGYNSPLHF.